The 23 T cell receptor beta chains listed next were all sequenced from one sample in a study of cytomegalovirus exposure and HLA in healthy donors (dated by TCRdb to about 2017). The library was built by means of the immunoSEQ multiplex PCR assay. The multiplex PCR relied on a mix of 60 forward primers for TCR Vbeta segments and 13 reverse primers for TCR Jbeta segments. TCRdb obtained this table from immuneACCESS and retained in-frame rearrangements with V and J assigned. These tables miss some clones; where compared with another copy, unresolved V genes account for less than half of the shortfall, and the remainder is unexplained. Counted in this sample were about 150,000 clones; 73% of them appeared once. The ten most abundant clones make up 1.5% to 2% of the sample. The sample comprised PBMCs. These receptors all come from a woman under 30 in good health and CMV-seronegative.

CDR3 sequence: CASSPTGDNRHEQFF. In DNA, the CDR3 is TGTGCCAGCAGCCCCACAGGGGACAACCGCCATGAGCAGTTCTTC. The chain carries TRBV7-3 and TRBJ2-1; 7 nucleotides agree with TRBD1. V was pared by 5 bases and J by 8 bases, with 12 bases of the junction left unmatched. The CDR3 is 15 amino acids. Germline V gene data show CDR1 as SGHTA and CDR2 as FQGTGA.

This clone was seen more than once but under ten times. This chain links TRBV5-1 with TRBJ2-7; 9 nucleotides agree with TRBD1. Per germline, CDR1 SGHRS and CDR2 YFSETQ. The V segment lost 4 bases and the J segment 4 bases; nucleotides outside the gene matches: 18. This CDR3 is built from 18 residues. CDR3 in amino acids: CASSQPGGPPGQGYEQYF. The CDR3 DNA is TGCGCCAGCAGCCAGCCAGGTGGGCCCCCGGGACAGGGTTACGAGCAGTACTTC.

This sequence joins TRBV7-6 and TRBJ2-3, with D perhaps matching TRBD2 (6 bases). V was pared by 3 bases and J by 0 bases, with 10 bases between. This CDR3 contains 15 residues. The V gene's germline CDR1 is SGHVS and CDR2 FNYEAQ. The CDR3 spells CASSLLRGSTDTQYF. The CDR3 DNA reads TGTGCCAGCAGCTTGTTGCGGGGTAGCACAGATACGCAGTATTTT. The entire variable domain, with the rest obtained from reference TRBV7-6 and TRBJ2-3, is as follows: GAGVSQSPRYKVTKRGQDVALRCDPISGHVSLYWYRQALGQGPEFLTYFNYEAQQDKSGLPNDRFSAERPEGSISTLTIQRTEQRDSAMYRCASSLLRGSTDTQYFGPGTRLTVL.

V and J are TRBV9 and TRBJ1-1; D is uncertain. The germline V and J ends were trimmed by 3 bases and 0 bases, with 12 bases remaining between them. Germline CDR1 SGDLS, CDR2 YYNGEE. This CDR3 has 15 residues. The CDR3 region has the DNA TGTGCCAGCAGCGCCGAACCGGAGCTGAACACTGAAGCTTTCTTT. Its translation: CASSAEPELNTEAFF. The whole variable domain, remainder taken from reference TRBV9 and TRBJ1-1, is DSGVTQTPKHLITATGQRVTLRCSPRSGDLSVYWYQQSLDQGLQFLIQYYNGEERAKGNILERFSAQQFPDLHSELNLSSLELGDSALYFCASSAEPELNTEAFFGQGTRLTVV.

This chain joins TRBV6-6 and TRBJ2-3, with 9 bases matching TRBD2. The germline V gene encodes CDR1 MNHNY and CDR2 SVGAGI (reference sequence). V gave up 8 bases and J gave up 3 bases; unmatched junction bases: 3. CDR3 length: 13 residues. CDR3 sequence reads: CASGGGATDTQYF. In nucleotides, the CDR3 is TGTGCCAGCGGCGGGGGGGCAACAGATACGCAGTATTTT.

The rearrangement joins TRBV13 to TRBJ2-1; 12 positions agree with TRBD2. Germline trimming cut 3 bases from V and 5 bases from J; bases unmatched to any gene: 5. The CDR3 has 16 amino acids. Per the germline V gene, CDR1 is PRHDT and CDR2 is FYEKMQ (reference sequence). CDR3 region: CASSFLGLAGNNEQFF. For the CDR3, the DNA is TGTGCCAGCAGCTTTCTCGGACTAGCGGGGAACAATGAGCAGTTCTTC.

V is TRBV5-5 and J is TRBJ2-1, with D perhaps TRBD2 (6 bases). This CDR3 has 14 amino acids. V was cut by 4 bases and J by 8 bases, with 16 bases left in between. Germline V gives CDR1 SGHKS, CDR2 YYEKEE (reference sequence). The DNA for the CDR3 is TGTGCCAGCAGCCTTCTCCCGGGCGGGGATGAGCAGTTCTTC. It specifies CASSLLPGGDEQFF.

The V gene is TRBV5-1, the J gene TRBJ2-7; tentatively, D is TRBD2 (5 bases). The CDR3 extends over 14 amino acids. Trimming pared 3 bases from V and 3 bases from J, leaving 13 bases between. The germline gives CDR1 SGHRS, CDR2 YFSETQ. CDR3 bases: TGCGCCAGCAGCTCCCTTGGACGGGACTACGAGCAGTACTTC. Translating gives CASSSLGRDYEQYF. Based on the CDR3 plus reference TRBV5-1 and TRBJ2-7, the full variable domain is KAGVTQTPRYLIKTRGQQVTLSCSPISGHRSVSWYQQTPGQGLQFLFEYFSETQRNKGNFPGRFSGRQFSNSRSEMNVSTLELGDSALYLCASSSLGRDYEQYFGPGTRLTVT.

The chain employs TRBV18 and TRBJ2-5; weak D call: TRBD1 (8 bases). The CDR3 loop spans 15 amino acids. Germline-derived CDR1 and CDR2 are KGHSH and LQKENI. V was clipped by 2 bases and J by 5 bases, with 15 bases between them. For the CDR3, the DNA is TGTGCCAGCTCACCAAGGACAGGGAGGGGTGAGACCCAGTACTTC. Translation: CASSPRTGRGETQYF.

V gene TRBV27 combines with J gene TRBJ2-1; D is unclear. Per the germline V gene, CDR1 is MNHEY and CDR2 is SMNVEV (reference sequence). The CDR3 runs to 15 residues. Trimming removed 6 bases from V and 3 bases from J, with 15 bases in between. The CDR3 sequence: CASSTKIRFYNEQFF. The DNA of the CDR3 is TGTGCCAGCAGCACTAAAATTCGGTTCTACAATGAGCAGTTCTTC.

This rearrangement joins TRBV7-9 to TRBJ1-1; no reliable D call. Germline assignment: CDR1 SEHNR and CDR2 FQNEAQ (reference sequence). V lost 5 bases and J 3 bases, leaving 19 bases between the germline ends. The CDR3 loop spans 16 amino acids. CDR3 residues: CASSPTDPAKYTEAFF. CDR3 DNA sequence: TGTGCCAGCAGCCCAACAGATCCCGCTAAGTACACTGAAGCTTTCTTT.

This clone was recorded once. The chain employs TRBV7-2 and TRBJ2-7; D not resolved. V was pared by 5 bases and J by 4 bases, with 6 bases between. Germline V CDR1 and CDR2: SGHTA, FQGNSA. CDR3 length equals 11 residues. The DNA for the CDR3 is TGTGCCAGCAGCCCCGCGTACGAGCAGTACTTC. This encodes CASSPAYEQYF.

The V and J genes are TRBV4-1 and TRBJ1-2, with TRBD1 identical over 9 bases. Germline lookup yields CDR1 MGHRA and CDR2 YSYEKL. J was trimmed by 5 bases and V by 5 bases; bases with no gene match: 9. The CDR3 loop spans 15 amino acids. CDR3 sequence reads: CASSNPTGGGYGYTF. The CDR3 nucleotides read TGCGCCAGCAGCAACCCGACAGGGGGAGGTTATGGCTACACCTTC.

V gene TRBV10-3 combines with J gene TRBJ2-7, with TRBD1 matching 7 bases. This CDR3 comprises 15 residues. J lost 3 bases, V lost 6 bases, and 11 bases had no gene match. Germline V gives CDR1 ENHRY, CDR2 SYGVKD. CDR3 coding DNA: TGTGCCATCAGCGATAACAGGGGCTCCAACTACGAGCAGTACTTC. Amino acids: CAISDNRGSNYEQYF.

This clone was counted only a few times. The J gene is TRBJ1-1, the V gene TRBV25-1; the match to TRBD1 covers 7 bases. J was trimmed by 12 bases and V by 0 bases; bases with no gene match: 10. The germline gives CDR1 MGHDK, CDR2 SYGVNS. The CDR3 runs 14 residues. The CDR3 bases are TGTGCCAGCAGTGAATATCTGGGACAGAAGGAAACTTTCTTT. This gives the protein CASSEYLGQKETFF.

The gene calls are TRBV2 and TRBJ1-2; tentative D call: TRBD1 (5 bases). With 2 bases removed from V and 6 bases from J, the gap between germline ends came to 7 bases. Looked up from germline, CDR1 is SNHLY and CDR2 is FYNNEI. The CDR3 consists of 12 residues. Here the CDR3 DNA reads TGTGCCAGCAGTGAACAGGGAAATGGCTACACCTTC. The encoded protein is CASSEQGNGYTF.

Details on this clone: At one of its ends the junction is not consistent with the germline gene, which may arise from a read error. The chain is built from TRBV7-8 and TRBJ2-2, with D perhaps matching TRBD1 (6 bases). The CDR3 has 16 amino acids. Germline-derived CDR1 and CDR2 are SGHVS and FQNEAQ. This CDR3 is CASSLPGASNTGELVF. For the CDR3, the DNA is TGTGCCAGCAGCTTACCAGGGGCCTCGAACACCGGGGAGCTGGTTTTT.

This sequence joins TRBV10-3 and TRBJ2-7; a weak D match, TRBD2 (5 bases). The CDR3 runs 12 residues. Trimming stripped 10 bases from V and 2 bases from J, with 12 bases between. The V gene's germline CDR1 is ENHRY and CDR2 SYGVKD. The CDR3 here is CANLGLAYEQYF. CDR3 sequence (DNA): TGTGCCAACCTCGGACTGGCCTACGAGCAGTACTTC.

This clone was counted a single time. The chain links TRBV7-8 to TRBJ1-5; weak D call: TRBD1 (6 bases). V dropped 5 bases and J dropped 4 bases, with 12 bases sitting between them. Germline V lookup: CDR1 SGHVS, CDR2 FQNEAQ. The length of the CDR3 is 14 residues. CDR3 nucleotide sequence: TGTGCCAGCAGCACCGGACAGTGGAATCAGCCCCAGCATTTT. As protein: CASSTGQWNQPQHF.

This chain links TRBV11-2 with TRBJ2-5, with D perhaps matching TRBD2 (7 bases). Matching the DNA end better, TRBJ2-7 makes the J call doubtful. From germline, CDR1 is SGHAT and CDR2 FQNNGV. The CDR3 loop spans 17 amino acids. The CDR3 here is CASSLEGGVGYGYEQYF. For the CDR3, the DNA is TGTGCCAGCAGCTTAGAAGGGGGGGTTGGGTACGGATACGAGCAGTACTTC.

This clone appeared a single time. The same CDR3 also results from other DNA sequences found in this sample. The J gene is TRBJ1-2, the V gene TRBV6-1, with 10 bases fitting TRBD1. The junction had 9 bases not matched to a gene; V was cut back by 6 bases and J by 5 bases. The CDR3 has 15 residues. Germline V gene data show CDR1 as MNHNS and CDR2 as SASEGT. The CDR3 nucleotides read TGTGCCAGCAGCGCTAGACAGGGGGCGAGTTATGGCTACACCTTC. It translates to CASSARQGASYGYTF.

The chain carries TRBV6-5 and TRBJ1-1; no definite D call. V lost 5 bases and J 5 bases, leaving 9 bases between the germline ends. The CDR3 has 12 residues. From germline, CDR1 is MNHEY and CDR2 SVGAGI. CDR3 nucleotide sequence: TGTGCCAGCAGTGGCGTAGCGACTGAAGCTTTCTTT. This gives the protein CASSGVATEAFF.

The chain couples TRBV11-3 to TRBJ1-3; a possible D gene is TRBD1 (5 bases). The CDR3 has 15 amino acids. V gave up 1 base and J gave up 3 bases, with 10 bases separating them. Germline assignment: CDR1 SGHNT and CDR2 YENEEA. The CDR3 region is CASSLGGAGGNTIYF. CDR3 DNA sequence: TGTGCCAGCAGCTTAGGTGGGGCTGGTGGAAACACCATATATTTT.